The clone carrying this T cell receptor (beta chain) was found a few times. PBMCs stemmed from over 7.5 ml fresh peripheral blood. This entry comes from a study of T cells in Graves' hyperthyroidism and ophthalmopathy. RNA transcripts provided the source from which TCR beta CDR3 regions were amplified. Researchers ran a first-round RT-PCR on the TCR CDR3 using the HTBI primer set. TCRdb reprocessed the multiplex PCR reads via MiXCR and lists one record per CDR3 protein. The table has about 320,000 distinct CDR3 sequences, roughly 15% seen once. The germline V gene encodes CDR1 SGHDT and CDR2 YYEEEE. The ends were cut back, 4 bases at V and 7 bases at J, with 15 bases in the middle. CDR3 length: 14 amino acids.

Sample: blood. V and J are TRBV5-6 and TRBJ2-1; no clear D gene. The origin of this receptor is a man between 25 and 39 years old with Graves' hyperthyroidism. The CDR3 reads CASSRLGAFNEQFF. CDR3 nucleotide sequence: TGTGCCAGCAGCCGTCTAGGAGCCTTTAATGAGCAGTTCTTC.